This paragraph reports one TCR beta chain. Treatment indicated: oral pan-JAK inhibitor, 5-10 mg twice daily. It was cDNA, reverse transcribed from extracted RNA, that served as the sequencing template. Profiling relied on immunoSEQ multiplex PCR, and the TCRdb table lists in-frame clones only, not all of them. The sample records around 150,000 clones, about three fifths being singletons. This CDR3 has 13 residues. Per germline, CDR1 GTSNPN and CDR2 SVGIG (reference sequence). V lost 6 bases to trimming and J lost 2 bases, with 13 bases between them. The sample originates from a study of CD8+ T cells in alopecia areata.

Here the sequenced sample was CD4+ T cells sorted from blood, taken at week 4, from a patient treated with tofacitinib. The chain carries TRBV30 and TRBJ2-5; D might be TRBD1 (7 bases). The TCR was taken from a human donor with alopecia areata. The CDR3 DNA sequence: TGTGCCTGCCGGCCAGGGGGGCAAGAGACCCAGTACTTC. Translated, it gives CACRPGGQETQYF. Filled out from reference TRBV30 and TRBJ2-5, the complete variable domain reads SQTIHQWPATLVQPVGSPLSLECTVEGTSNPNLYWYRQAAGRGLQLLFYSVGIGQISSEVPQNLSASRPQDRQFILSSKKLLLSDSGFYLCACRPGGQETQYFGPGTRLLVL.